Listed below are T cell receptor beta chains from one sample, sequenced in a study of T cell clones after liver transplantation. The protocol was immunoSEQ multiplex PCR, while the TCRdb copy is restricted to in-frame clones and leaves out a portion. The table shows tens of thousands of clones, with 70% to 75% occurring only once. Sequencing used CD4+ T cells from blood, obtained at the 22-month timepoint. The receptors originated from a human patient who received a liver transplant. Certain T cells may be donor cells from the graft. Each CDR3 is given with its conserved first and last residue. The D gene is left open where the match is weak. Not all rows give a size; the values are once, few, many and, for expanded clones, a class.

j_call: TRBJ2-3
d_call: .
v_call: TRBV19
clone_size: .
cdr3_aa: CASSILYQGGDTQYF
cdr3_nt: TGTGCCAGTAGTATCCTGTATCAAGGGGGGGATACGCAGTATTTT

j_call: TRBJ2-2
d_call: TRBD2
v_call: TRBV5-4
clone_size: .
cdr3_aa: CASSPRGLAGGKNTGELFF
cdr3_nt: TGTGCCAGCAGCCCACGTGGACTAGCGGGGGGCAAGAACACCGGGGAGCTGTTTTTT

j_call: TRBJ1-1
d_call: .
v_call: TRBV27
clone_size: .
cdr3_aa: CASRFYGSHENTEAFF
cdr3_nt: TGTGCCAGCCGATTTTATGGCAGTCATGAGAACACTGAAGCTTTCTTT

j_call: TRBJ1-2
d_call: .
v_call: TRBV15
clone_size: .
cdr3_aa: CATSREDRALGGYTF
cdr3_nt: TGTGCCACCAGCAGAGAGGACAGAGCCCTCGGGGGCTACACCTTC

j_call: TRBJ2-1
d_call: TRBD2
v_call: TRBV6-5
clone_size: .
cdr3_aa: CASSPGGSQGEQFF
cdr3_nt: TGTGCCAGCAGTCCGGGGGGTAGCCAGGGTGAGCAGTTCTTC

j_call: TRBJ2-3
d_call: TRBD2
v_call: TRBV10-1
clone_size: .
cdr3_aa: CASNKTAGTSGGGIDTQYF
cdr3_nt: TGCGCCAGCAATAAGACAGCAGGTACTAGCGGGGGCGGAATAGATACGCAGTATTTT

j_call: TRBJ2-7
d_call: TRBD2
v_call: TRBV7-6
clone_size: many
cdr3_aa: CASSSRGGDYEQYF
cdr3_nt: TGTGCCAGCAGCTCTCGTGGGGGGGACTACGAGCAGTACTTC

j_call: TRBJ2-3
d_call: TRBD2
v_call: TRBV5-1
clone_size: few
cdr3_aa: CASSLLSSGRTDTQYF
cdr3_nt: TGCGCCAGCAGCTTGCTCTCTTCCGGGAGGACAGATACGCAGTATTTT

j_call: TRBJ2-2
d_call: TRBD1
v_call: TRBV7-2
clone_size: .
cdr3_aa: CASRPTGGNTGELFF
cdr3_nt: TGTGCCAGCAGACCGACAGGGGGTAACACCGGGGAGCTGTTTTTT

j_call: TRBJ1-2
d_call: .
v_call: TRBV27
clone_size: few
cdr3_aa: CASSLSGIYGYTF
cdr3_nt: TGTGCCAGCAGTTTATCCGGGATATATGGCTACACCTTC

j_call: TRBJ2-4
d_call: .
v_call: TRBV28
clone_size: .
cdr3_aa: CASSSSSLKGKNIQYF
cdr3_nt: TGTGCCAGCAGTTCCTCCTCGTTAAAGGGGAAAAACATTCAGTACTTC

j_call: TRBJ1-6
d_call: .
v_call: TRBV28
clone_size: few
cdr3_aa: CASSTGNSPLHF
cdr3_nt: TGTGCCAGCAGTACAGGGAATTCACCCCTCCACTTT

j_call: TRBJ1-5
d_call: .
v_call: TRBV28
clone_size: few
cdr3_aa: CASSGTRRQPQHF
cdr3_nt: TGTGCCAGCAGTGGCACAAGGCGTCAGCCCCAGCATTTT

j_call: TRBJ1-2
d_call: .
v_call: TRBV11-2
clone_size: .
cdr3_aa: CASSLGATYGYTF
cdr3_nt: TGTGCCAGCAGCTTAGGGGCGACCTATGGCTACACCTTC

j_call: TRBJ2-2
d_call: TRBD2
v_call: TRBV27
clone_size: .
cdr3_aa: CASSLGTLAGGSGELFF
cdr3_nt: TGTGCCAGCAGTTTAGGCACACTAGCGGGGGGCTCCGGGGAGCTGTTTTTT

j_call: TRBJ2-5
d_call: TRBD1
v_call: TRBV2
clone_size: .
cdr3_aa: CASRGDRVTQYF
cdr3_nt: TGTGCCAGCAGGGGGGACAGGGTAACCCAGTACTTC

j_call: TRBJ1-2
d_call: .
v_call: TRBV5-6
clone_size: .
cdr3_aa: CASSFADRHNYGYTF
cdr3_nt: TGTGCCAGCAGCTTTGCCGACAGACATAACTATGGCTACACCTTC

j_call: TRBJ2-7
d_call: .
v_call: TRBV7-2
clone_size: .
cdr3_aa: CASSAQGGSYEQYF
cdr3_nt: TGTGCCAGCAGCGCACAAGGGGGGTCCTACGAGCAGTACTTC

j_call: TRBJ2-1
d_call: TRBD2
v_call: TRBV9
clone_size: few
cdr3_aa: CASSPTGLAGTNEQFF
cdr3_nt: TGTGCCAGCAGCCCCACGGGACTAGCGGGGACCAATGAGCAGTTCTTC

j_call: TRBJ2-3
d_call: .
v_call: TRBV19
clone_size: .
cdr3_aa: CASSIRAGRLADTQYF
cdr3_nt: TGTGCCAGTAGTATTAGGGCGGGACGGCTCGCGGATACGCAGTATTTT

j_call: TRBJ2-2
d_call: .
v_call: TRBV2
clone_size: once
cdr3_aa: CASREPGELFF
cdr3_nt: TGTGCCAGCAGGGAACCCGGGGAGCTGTTTTTT

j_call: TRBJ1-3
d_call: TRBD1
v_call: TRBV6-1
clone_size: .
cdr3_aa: CASGGQGITGNTIYF
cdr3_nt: TGTGCCAGCGGGGGACAGGGGATAACTGGAAACACCATATATTTT

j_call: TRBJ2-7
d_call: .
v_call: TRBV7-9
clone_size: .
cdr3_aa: CASSLAAQGYEQYF
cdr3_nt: TGTGCCAGCAGCTTAGCGGCGCAGGGCTACGAGCAGTACTTC

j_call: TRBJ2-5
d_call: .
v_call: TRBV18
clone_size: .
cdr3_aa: CASSPDGRLETQYF
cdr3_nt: TGTGCCAGCTCACCCGACGGACGACTAGAGACCCAGTACTTC

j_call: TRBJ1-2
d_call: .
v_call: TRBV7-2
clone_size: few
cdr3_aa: CASSLEYGREGGYTF
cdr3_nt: TGTGCCAGCAGCTTAGAATATGGCAGGGAAGGAGGCTACACCTTC

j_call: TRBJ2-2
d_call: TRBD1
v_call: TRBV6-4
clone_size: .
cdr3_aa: CASRQGENGELFF
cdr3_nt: TGTGCCAGCAGACAGGGGGAAAACGGGGAGCTGTTTTTT

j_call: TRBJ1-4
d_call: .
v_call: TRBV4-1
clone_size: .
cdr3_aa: CASSRWLREKLFF
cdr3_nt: TGCGCCAGCAGCCGGTGGCTACGTGAAAAACTGTTTTTT

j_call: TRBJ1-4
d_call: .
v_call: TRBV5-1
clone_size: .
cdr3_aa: CASSFSPDINEKLFF
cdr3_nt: TGCGCCAGCAGCTTCTCTCCGGACATTAATGAAAAACTGTTTTTT

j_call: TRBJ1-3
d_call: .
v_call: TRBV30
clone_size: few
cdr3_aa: CAWSRGVGNTIYF
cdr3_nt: TGTGCCTGGTCGCGGGGAGTTGGAAACACCATATATTTT

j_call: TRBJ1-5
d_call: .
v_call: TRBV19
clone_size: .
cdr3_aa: CASSISPAGNQPQHF
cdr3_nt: TGTGCCAGTAGTATTTCCCCGGCCGGCAATCAGCCCCAGCATTTT

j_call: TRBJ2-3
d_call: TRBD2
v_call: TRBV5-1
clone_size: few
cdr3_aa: CASSGTSGGADTQYF
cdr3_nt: TGCGCCAGCAGCGGGACTAGCGGGGGGGCAGATACGCAGTATTTT

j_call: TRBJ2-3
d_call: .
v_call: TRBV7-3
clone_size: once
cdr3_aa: CASSLTGDIGSTDTQYF
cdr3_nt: TGTGCCAGCAGCTTAACGGGGGACATCGGATCAACAGATACGCAGTATTTT

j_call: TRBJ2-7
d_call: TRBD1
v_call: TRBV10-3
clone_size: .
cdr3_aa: CAISGGDRAYEQYF
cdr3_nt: TGTGCCATCAGTGGGGGGGACAGGGCGTACGAGCAGTACTTC

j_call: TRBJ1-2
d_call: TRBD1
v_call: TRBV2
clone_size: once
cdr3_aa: CASLDRLGYGYTF
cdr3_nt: TGTGCCAGCTTGGACAGGCTAGGGTATGGCTACACCTTC

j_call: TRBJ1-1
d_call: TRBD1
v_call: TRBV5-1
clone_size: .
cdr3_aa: CASSLGQGEGEAFF
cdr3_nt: TGCGCCAGCAGCTTGGGGCAGGGGGAAGGTGAAGCTTTCTTT

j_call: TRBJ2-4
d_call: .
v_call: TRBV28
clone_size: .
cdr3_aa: CASSLGLAKNIQYF
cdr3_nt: TGTGCCAGCAGTTTAGGACTAGCCAAAAACATTCAGTACTTC

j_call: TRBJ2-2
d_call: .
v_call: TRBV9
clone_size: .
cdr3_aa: CASSSLNTGELFF
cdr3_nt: TGTGCCAGCAGCTCACTTAACACCGGGGAGCTGTTTTTT

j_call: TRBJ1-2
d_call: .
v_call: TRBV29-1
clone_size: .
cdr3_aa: CSVDSGRYGYTF
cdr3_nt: TGCAGCGTTGATTCAGGGAGGTATGGCTACACCTTC